The present TCR beta chain was sequenced within a study of radiotherapy plus CTLA-4 blockade in lung cancer. Clones were read by immunoSEQ multiplex PCR, and TCRdb kept only the in-frame ones, dropping some. The sample shows about 59,000 clones, roughly four fifths of them seen only once. Germline values: CDR1 SGHNT, CDR2 YENEEA. CDR3 length equals 13 residues. V trimming: 5 bases; J trimming: 8 bases; junction bases outside the gene matches: 6. This clone was seen only a few times. Specimen: peripheral blood, collected from a patient treated with radiotherapy plus ipilimumab. The chain employs TRBV11-3 and TRBJ2-7; 10 bases align to TRBD1. This clonotype was sampled from a human donor with non-small cell lung cancer who had a complete response to radiotherapy plus ipilimumab. This CDR3 is CASSPGQGGKQYF. The CDR3 bases are TGTGCCAGCAGCCCAGGACAGGGGGGTAAGCAGTACTTC.